Below are 28 T cell receptor beta chains sequenced from a single sample in a study of control samples from healthy donors and cancer patients. Here immunoSEQ multiplex PCR was the method, and the copy in TCRdb shows in-frame clones only, minus some. The sample gives about 28,000 clones, 90% to 95% of which show up once; approximately 12% is in the top ten. Input material: PBMCs. Receptors originate from a man aged 50 or older with lung cancer.

This clone was seen a handful of times. The V and J genes are TRBV7-2 and TRBJ1-1; TRBD1 might be the D (6 bases). Germline CDR1 reads SGHTA; CDR2 reads FQGNSA. The CDR3 is 14 residues long. V was cut by 5 bases and J by 1 base, with 11 bases left in between. CDR3 DNA sequence: TGTGCCAGCAGCCAGGACAGTACGAACACTGAAGCTTTCTTT. Its translation is CASSQDSTNTEAFF.

This sequence joins TRBV30 and TRBJ1-6; D is ambiguous. V shed 1 base and J shed 3 bases, with 4 bases lying between them. The CDR3 loop spans 13 amino acids. Germline loops: CDR1 GTSNPN, CDR2 SVGIG (reference sequence). The CDR3 reads CAWSDNYNSPLHF. Here the CDR3 DNA reads TGTGCCTGGAGTGACAACTATAATTCACCCCTCCACTTT.

V is TRBV28 and J is TRBJ2-6; D possibly corresponds to TRBD1 (5 bases). V was shortened by 5 bases and J by 4 bases, with 12 bases between the two germline ends. This CDR3 is built from 15 residues. Germline loops: CDR1 MDHEN, CDR2 SYDVKM. As DNA, the CDR3 is TGTGCCAGCAGTCCACCAGGGTTGGGGGCCAACGTCCTGACTTTC. Its protein is CASSPPGLGANVLTF. Based on the CDR3 plus reference TRBV28 and TRBJ2-6, the full variable domain is DVKVTQSSRYLVKRTGEKVFLECVQDMDHENMFWYRQDPGLGLRLIYFSYDVKMKEKGDIPEGYSVSREKKERFSLILESASTNQTSMYLCASSPPGLGANVLTFGAGSRLTVL.

This sequence joins TRBV7-8 and TRBJ2-5, with 9 positions matching TRBD2. This CDR3 has 17 amino acids. Germline trimming cut 1 base from V and 2 bases from J; bases unmatched to any gene: 8. CDR1 and CDR2 (germline): SGHVS, FQNEAQ. The CDR3 is CASSLDLAGIHQETQYF. CDR3 nucleotide sequence: TGTGCCAGCAGCTTAGACCTAGCGGGGATACATCAAGAGACCCAGTACTTC.

V is TRBV19 and J is TRBJ2-1; 7 bases align to TRBD2. The germline V gene encodes CDR1 LNHDA and CDR2 SQIVND (reference sequence). Germline trimming cut 5 bases from V and 0 bases from J; bases unmatched to any gene: 4. CDR3 length: 15 residues. DNA of the CDR3: TGTGCCAGTAGTGGGAGGACTAGCTCCTACAATGAGCAGTTCTTC. Translation: CASSGRTSSYNEQFF.

V and J are TRBV5-8 and TRBJ2-5, with D uncertain. This CDR3 is 12 amino acids long. Trimming cost V 0 bases and J 5 bases, with 5 bases left between them. Germline CDR1 is SGHTS and CDR2 is YDEGEE. CDR3 protein: CASSLVVETQYF. Here the CDR3 DNA reads TGTGCCAGCAGCTTGGTTGTGGAGACCCAGTACTTC.

This clone has a single count. The V and J genes are TRBV11-2 and TRBJ1-1; the D gene is possibly TRBD1 (6 bases). The CDR3 has 15 residues. The ends were cut back, 6 bases at V and 1 base at J, with 15 bases in the middle. Per germline, CDR1 SGHAT and CDR2 FQNNGV. The CDR3 loop reads CASSGQGPTNTEAFF. Written as DNA, the CDR3 is TGTGCCAGCAGTGGGCAGGGGCCCACGAACACTGAAGCTTTCTTT.

The chain uses TRBV19 and TRBJ1-6, with 9 bases that match TRBD1. Germline V gene sequence: CDR1 LNHDA, CDR2 SQIVND (reference sequence). J lost 7 bases, V lost 7 bases, and 11 bases had no gene match. The CDR3 extends over 16 amino acids. The CDR3 DNA sequence: TGTGCCAGTACCACATCGGTGGGGACAGGGAATTCACCCCTCCACTTT. This gives the protein CASTTSVGTGNSPLHF.

The rearrangement uses TRBV7-2 and TRBJ2-1, with 9 positions matching TRBD1. V lost 1 base to trimming and J lost 6 bases; unmatched junction nucleotides: 4. The CDR3 spans 15 residues. Germline V gene data show CDR1 as SGHTA and CDR2 as FQGNSA. CDR3 DNA: TGTGCCAGCAGCTTAGACAGGGGGCATTTCAATGAGCAGTTCTTC. Translating it yields CASSLDRGHFNEQFF.

The V call is TRBV7-9, the J call TRBJ2-3; D is uncertain. This CDR3 has 15 amino acids. V dropped 8 bases and J dropped 5 bases, with 20 bases sitting between them. Germline assignment: CDR1 SEHNR and CDR2 FQNEAQ (reference sequence). As DNA, the CDR3 is TGTGCCAGCCGGCTTATGGGTCTCGAAGTAGATACGCAGTATTTT. It yields the protein CASRLMGLEVDTQYF.

The chain uses TRBV4-3 and TRBJ2-2; 11 positions agree with TRBD2. The junction had 3 bases not matched to a gene; V was cut back by 5 bases and J by 4 bases. Germline loops: CDR1 LGHNA, CDR2 YSLEER. The CDR3 runs 15 residues. The CDR3 coding sequence is TGCGCCAGCAGCTTCGGACTAGCGGGCACCGGGGAGCTGTTTTTT. Translation gives CASSFGLAGTGELFF.

V is TRBV11-2 and J is TRBJ1-1; TRBD1 matches 10 bases. J was trimmed by 5 bases and V by 5 bases; bases with no gene match: 11. Looked up from germline, CDR1 is SGHAT and CDR2 is FQNNGV. This CDR3 has 16 amino acids. CDR3 sequence reads: CASSRDSGTGDTEAFF. The CDR3 coding sequence is TGTGCCAGCAGCCGAGACTCCGGGACAGGGGATACTGAAGCTTTCTTT.

This chain uses TRBV6-5 with TRBJ1-6; D perhaps matches TRBD1 (5 bases). V was pared by 2 bases and J by 9 bases, with 5 bases between. This CDR3 has 12 residues. CDR1 is MNHEY, CDR2 SVGAGI, per germline. CDR3 in amino acids: CASSYGGSPLHF. The CDR3 region has the DNA TGTGCCAGCAGTTACGGGGGTTCACCCCTCCACTTT.

The J gene is TRBJ1-1, the V gene TRBV7-8, with unresolved D. The V and J ends lost 8 bases and 0 bases respectively, with 13 bases between them. Germline V gene data show CDR1 as SGHVS and CDR2 as FQNEAQ. This CDR3 has 14 residues. The CDR3 reads CASSVSGMNTEAFF. The CDR3 DNA follows: TGTGCCAGCTCCGTTTCGGGCATGAACACTGAAGCTTTCTTT.

The V call is TRBV7-8, the J call TRBJ1-6; tentatively, D is TRBD1 (6 bases). Trimming pared 5 bases from V and 5 bases from J, leaving 16 bases between. Per germline, CDR1 SGHVS and CDR2 FQNEAQ. The length of the CDR3 is 16 residues. The CDR3 loop reads CASSPEGRTDNSPLHF. DNA of the CDR3: TGTGCCAGCAGCCCAGAGGGACGGACAGATAATTCACCCCTCCACTTT.

The rearrangement links TRBV5-6 to TRBJ2-3; the match to TRBD2 covers 9 bases. CDR3 size: 15 residues. V dropped 0 bases and J dropped 3; count of bases not matched to a gene: 2. Germline assignment: CDR1 SGHDT and CDR2 YYEEEE. CDR3 sequence: CASSLGGGATDTQYF. The CDR3, as DNA: TGTGCCAGCAGCTTGGGCGGGGGGGCGACAGATACGCAGTATTTT. Together with reference TRBV5-6 and TRBJ2-3, the CDR3 gives the full variable domain: DAGVTQSPTHLIKTRGQQVTLRCSPKSGHDTVSWYQQALGQGPQFIFQYYEEEERQRGNFPDRFSGHQFPNYSSELNVNALLLGDSALYLCASSLGGGATDTQYFGPGTRLTVL.

The chain carries TRBV12-3 or TRBV12-4 and TRBJ1-5; D remains ambiguous. This CDR3 comprises 13 residues. Between the trimmed V and J ends, which lost 3 bases and 9 bases, there was a span of 12 bases. The CDR3 coding sequence is TGTGCCAGCAGTTTTCGGGATTCTGGGCCCCAGCATTTT. Translated, it gives CASSFRDSGPQHF.

The V and J genes are TRBV27 and TRBJ2-7, with a weak D call TRBD1 (6 bases). The length of the CDR3 is 15 residues. V was shortened by 4 bases and J by 4 bases, with 17 bases between the two germline ends. The germline V gene has CDR1 MNHEY and CDR2 SMNVEV (reference sequence). CDR3 nucleotides: TGTGCCAGCAGTTCCGGAAACAGGGTTGCATACGAGCAGTACTTC. Protein: CASSSGNRVAYEQYF.

This clone was counted once. This specimen includes other DNA sequences encoding the same CDR3. The chain employs TRBV6-5 and TRBJ2-7; unclear D gene. The CDR3 has 14 amino acids. Trimming took 0 bases from V and 4 from J, leaving 10 bases between them. Germline V CDR1 and CDR2: MNHEY, SVGAGI. The CDR3 DNA reads as TGTGCCAGCAGTTACTCGTCCCCCGGGTACGAGCAGTACTTC. This encodes CASSYSSPGYEQYF.

This clone was seen only once. The V call is TRBV6-5, the J call TRBJ1-1, with TRBD1 identical over 7 bases. Trimming cost V 4 bases and J 11 bases; bases outside gene matches: 7. CDR1 and CDR2 from the germline V gene are MNHEY and SVGAGI. This CDR3 is built from 12 residues. The CDR3 region has the DNA TGTGCCAGCAGTTTCAGACAGGGCGACGCTTTCTTT. Translated: CASSFRQGDAFF.

The chain carries TRBV24-1 and TRBJ2-6, with unresolved D. V dropped 7 bases and J dropped 2 bases, with 5 bases sitting between them. CDR1 and CDR2 from the germline V gene are KGHDR and SFDVKD. The CDR3 has 13 residues. The CDR3 is CATSSPGANVLTF. The CDR3 DNA is TGTGCCACCAGCAGCCCTGGGGCCAACGTCCTGACTTTC.

This chain joins TRBV3-1 (or the pseudogene TRBV3-2) and TRBJ2-3; 10 bases agree with TRBD1. The CDR3 contains 16 residues. Germline V gene sequence: CDR1 LGHDT, CDR2 YNNKEL (reference sequence). The ends lost 6 bases at V and 6 bases at J; junction bases unmatched: 12. The CDR3 reads CASSRTGTGVLDTQYF. The DNA of the CDR3 is TGTGCCAGCAGTCGAACCGGGACAGGGGTTCTGGATACGCAGTATTTT.

The CDR3 loop reads CASSLVGWGLDNSPLHF. The CDR3 DNA reads as TGTGCCAGCAGCTTGGTAGGATGGGGTTTAGATAATTCACCCCTCCACTTT. V usage is TRBV5-5 and J usage is TRBJ1-6; D gene unclear. The germline CDR1 and CDR2 sequences are SGHKS and YYEKEE (reference sequence). The V and J ends lost 0 bases and 5 bases respectively, with 15 bases between them. The CDR3 is 17 residues long.

This chain joins TRBV5-4 and TRBJ1-1, with D unresolved. Per the germline V gene, CDR1 is SGHNT and CDR2 is YYREEE (reference sequence). The CDR3 is made up of 14 amino acids. The ends were cut back, 6 bases at V and 1 base at J, with 13 bases in the middle. CDR3 amino acids: CASTRLAPNTEAFF. CDR3 DNA sequence: TGTGCCAGCACCCGATTGGCTCCGAACACTGAAGCTTTCTTT.

This sequence joins TRBV28 and TRBJ1-5; a possible D gene is TRBD1 (6 bases). Trimming shortened V by 5 bases and J by 3 bases, and 14 bases separated the two germline ends. The length of the CDR3 is 15 residues. The germline CDR1 and CDR2 sequences are MDHEN and SYDVKM. CDR3 region: CASSGGRGLNQPQHF. The DNA for the CDR3 is TGTGCCAGCAGTGGCGGCAGGGGACTCAATCAGCCCCAGCATTTT.

Only one count was recorded for this clone. This chain links TRBV4-3 with TRBJ2-1, with 10 bases matching TRBD2. The length of the CDR3 is 16 residues. CDR1 is LGHNA and CDR2 is YSLEER in the germline V gene. Losses at the gene ends were 2 bases for V and 3 bases for J; bases not matched to a gene: 4. CDR3: CASSQLSGGIYNEQFF. In DNA, the CDR3 is TGCGCCAGCAGCCAACTTAGCGGGGGGATCTACAATGAGCAGTTCTTC.

The chain is built from TRBV5-6 and TRBJ2-5; D unclear. The CDR3 is 14 amino acids. The germline V and J ends were trimmed by 1 base and 5 bases, with 12 bases remaining between them. Germline V gene sequence: CDR1 SGHDT, CDR2 YYEEEE. Written as DNA, the CDR3 is TGTGCCAGCAGCTTGAAAGGGCCCCTGGAGACCCAGTACTTC. As protein: CASSLKGPLETQYF.

J is TRBJ1-1 and V is TRBV6-5; 7 bases fit TRBD1. V gave up 5 bases and J gave up 2 bases; unmatched junction bases: 5. Germline CDR1 is MNHEY and CDR2 is SVGAGI. The CDR3 has 14 residues. CDR3 nucleotides: TGTGCCAGCAGTCCGGGACAGTTAAACACTGAAGCTTTCTTT. Amino acids: CASSPGQLNTEAFF.